These 22 T cell receptor beta chains were sequenced from one sample in a study of shared T cell receptors in the human thymus. The table came from immunoSEQ multiplex PCR; TCRdb's copy has only in-frame clones and leaves some out. The profile shows approximately 490,000 clones, more than 75% of them singletons. These data were also filed under a second study, of human thymus T cells.

Sequencing was performed on thymocytes. These receptors all stem from a boy in the first two years of life with a congenital heart defect.

This clone was found a few times. Other DNA sequences of this sample code for an identical CDR3. The chain links TRBV15 to TRBJ1-5, with D possibly TRBD1 on 5 matching bases. The V gene lost 6 bases and the J gene lost 1 base, with 7 bases spanning the gap. The CDR3 totals 13 residues. Germline assignment: CDR1 LNHNV and CDR2 YYDKDF (reference sequence). Here the CDR3 reads CATSDRSNQPQHF. DNA of the CDR3: TGTGCCACCAGTGACAGAAGCAATCAGCCCCAGCATTTT.

V gene TRBV27 combines with J gene TRBJ2-7; 7 nucleotides align to TRBD1. After removal of 5 bases from V and 6 bases from J, the junction contained 4 bases not matched to a gene. Germline loops: CDR1 MNHEY, CDR2 SMNVEV (reference sequence). The CDR3 loop spans 12 amino acids. This CDR3 reads CASSPRTGEQYF. The CDR3 DNA follows: TGTGCCAGCAGTCCCCGGACAGGCGAGCAGTACTTC.

The sample holds a few counts of this clone. The rearrangement uses TRBV29-1 and TRBJ1-3; possibly TRBD1 for D (5 bases). V lost 0 bases, J lost 2 bases, and 8 bases lay in between. CDR3 size: 14 residues. Germline lookup yields CDR1 SQVTM and CDR2 ANQGSEA. CDR3 sequence (DNA): TGCAGCGTTGAAGATGGAGGGGCTGGAAACACCATATATTTT. This gives the protein CSVEDGGAGNTIYF.

V usage is TRBV27 and J usage is TRBJ2-1, with 14 bases identical to TRBD2. V trimming: 6 bases; J trimming: 9 bases; junction bases outside the gene matches: 4. This CDR3 spans 14 amino acids. Per the germline V gene, CDR1 is MNHEY and CDR2 is SMNVEV (reference sequence). The CDR3 coding sequence is TGTGCCAGCAGACCGACTAGCGGGAGGGGTGAGCAGTTCTTC. Amino acid sequence: CASRPTSGRGEQFF.

In its sample, this clone was seen a few times. The chain has TRBV25-1 and TRBJ2-1; D is perhaps TRBD2 (6 bases). The CDR3 is made up of 14 amino acids. The germline V gene has CDR1 MGHDK and CDR2 SYGVNS. Deletions cut 2 bases from V and 7 bases from J, with 12 bases between. This CDR3 is CASSEAGLGNEQFF. The CDR3 DNA reads TGTGCCAGCAGTGAAGCGGGGCTCGGGAATGAGCAGTTCTTC. The full variable domain, with the rest looked up from reference TRBV25-1 and TRBJ2-1, is EADIYQTPRYLVIGTGKKITLECSQTMGHDKMYWYQQDPGMELHLIHYSYGVNSTEKGDLSSESTVSRIRTEHFPLTLESARPSHTSQYLCASSEAGLGNEQFFGPGTRLTVL.

This chain joins TRBV29-1 and TRBJ2-2; the D gene is possibly TRBD2 (5 bases). Germline-derived CDR1 and CDR2 are SQVTM and ANQGSEA. The CDR3 has 14 amino acids. V lost 6 bases and J lost 1, with 12 bases in between. This chain's CDR3 is CSVATGRNTGELFF. CDR3 nucleotide sequence: TGCAGCGTGGCGACGGGGAGGAACACCGGGGAGCTGTTTTTT.

The rearrangement joins TRBV27 to TRBJ2-7; the D gene is possibly TRBD2 (6 bases). The germline CDR1 and CDR2 sequences are MNHEY and SMNVEV (reference sequence). The CDR3 extends over 13 amino acids. V lost 6 bases and J lost 2, with 11 bases in between. Here the CDR3 DNA reads TGTGCCAGCAGGGGACTTCAGACCTACGAGCAGTACTTC. Its translation is CASRGLQTYEQYF.

The chain has TRBV15 and TRBJ2-7; 10 bases are shared with TRBD2. CDR3 size: 18 residues. V shed 0 bases and J 3 bases; nucleotides not matched to a gene: 11. The V gene's germline CDR1 is LNHNV and CDR2 YYDKDF (reference sequence). The CDR3 reads CATSRDRLAGGPLYEQYF. The CDR3 DNA is TGTGCCACCAGCAGAGATCGATTAGCGGGAGGTCCACTCTACGAGCAGTACTTC.

The rearrangement joins TRBV14 to TRBJ1-1; the match to TRBD1 covers 7 bases. This CDR3 has 15 residues. Trimming removed 3 bases from V and 7 bases from J; junction bases left unmatched: 11. Germline loops: CDR1 SGHDN, CDR2 FVKESK. The CDR3 coding sequence is TGTGCCAGCAGCCAGGAACAGGGGCACTCCTGTGAAGCTTTCTTT. Its translation: CASSQEQGHSCEAFF.

This CDR3 reads CASSPQGRGYTF. The CDR3 bases are TGTGCCAGCAGCCCACAGGGTCGGGGCTACACCTTC. The V call is TRBV7-9, the J call TRBJ1-2; D might be TRBD1 (6 bases). V lost 5 bases and J 8 bases, leaving 12 bases between the germline ends. The CDR3 totals 12 residues. CDR1 and CDR2 (germline): SEHNR, FQNEAQ (reference sequence).

This clone was observed a handful of times. This chain uses TRBV27 with TRBJ1-1, with D perhaps TRBD1 (5 bases). Germline CDR1 is MNHEY and CDR2 is SMNVEV (reference sequence). The CDR3 sequence is 17 residues long. Trimming left V 4 bases short and J 3 bases short, with 21 bases between. The CDR3 DNA follows: TGTGCCAGCAGTTCCTCGAAACCCCGACAGACGTACACTGAAGCTTTCTTT. This translates into CASSSSKPRQTYTEAFF.

This clone was seen a single time. The DNA for the CDR3 is TGTGCCTGGAGTGTGGACAAGCAAGAGATCTCTGGTACCCAGTACTTC. This translates into CAWSVDKQEISGTQYF. V gene TRBV30 combines with J gene TRBJ2-5, with D perhaps TRBD1 (5 bases). CDR1 is GTSNPN and CDR2 is SVGIG in the germline V gene (reference sequence). The CDR3 is 16 residues long. Trimming removed 0 bases at V and 8 bases at J, with 22 bases between. The full variable domain, with the rest looked up from reference TRBV30 and TRBJ2-5, is SQTIHQWPATLVQPVGSPLSLECTVEGTSNPNLYWYRQAAGRGLQLLFYSVGIGQISSEVPQNLSASRPQDRQFILSSKKLLLSDSGFYLCAWSVDKQEISGTQYFGPGTRLLVL.

The rearrangement links TRBV7-2 to TRBJ2-4; 9 bases match TRBD1. Germline V lookup: CDR1 SGHTA, CDR2 FQGNSA. There are 14 residues in the CDR3. V shed 5 bases, J shed 7 bases, and the junction held 6 bases outside the gene matches. In nucleotides, the CDR3 is TGTGCCAGCAGCGCCTGGACAGGGGAGAACATTCAGTACTTC. Translation gives CASSAWTGENIQYF.

The gene calls are TRBV19 and TRBJ1-2; D unresolved. Germline CDR1 reads LNHDA; CDR2 reads SQIVND (reference sequence). Trimming removed 1 base at V and 6 bases at J, with 15 bases between. The CDR3 is 15 residues long. The CDR3 sequence: CASSIGQATTNGYTF. The CDR3, as DNA: TGTGCCAGTAGTATAGGGCAGGCCACGACCAATGGCTACACCTTC.

The gene calls are TRBV2 and TRBJ2-1, with 14 bases aligning to TRBD2. CDR1 and CDR2 (germline): SNHLY, FYNNEI. This CDR3 region has 21 residues. Unmatched junction bases numbered 18, after V lost 3 bases and J lost 5 bases. The CDR3 sequence is CASSDPTLTSGRAIGDNEQFF. DNA for the CDR3: TGTGCCAGCAGTGACCCTACCCTGACTAGCGGGAGGGCTATTGGGGACAATGAGCAGTTCTTC.

The chain joins TRBV6-5 to TRBJ2-7; D may be TRBD2 (6 bases). Germline CDR1 MNHEY, CDR2 SVGAGI. Trimming removed 6 bases from V and 7 bases from J, with 16 bases in between. This CDR3 contains 13 residues. The CDR3 DNA follows: TGTGCCAGCAGGGGGGGTCGCAATCCTGAGCAGTACTTC. It translates to CASRGGRNPEQYF.

The chain employs TRBV5-1 and TRBJ1-5, with unresolved D. V was pared by 0 bases and J by 1 base, with 14 bases between. The CDR3 totals 17 residues. CDR1 is SGHRS, CDR2 YFSETQ, per germline. CDR3 in DNA: TGCGCCAGCAGCTTGGGGGTACAGCTAATGAGCAATCAGCCCCAGCATTTT. Translated, it gives CASSLGVQLMSNQPQHF.

The chain has TRBV11-2 and TRBJ1-1; unclear D gene. The CDR3 extends over 14 amino acids. V lost 4 bases to trimming and J lost 1 base, with 10 bases between them. Per the germline V gene, CDR1 is SGHAT and CDR2 is FQNNGV. CDR3 bases: TGTGCCAGCAGCTCCGATCTAAGGAACACTGAAGCTTTCTTT. It yields the protein CASSSDLRNTEAFF.

The table lists this clone with a count of one. The chain is built from TRBV28 and TRBJ2-6; D not resolved. With 9 bases removed from V and 2 bases from J, the gap between germline ends came to 8 bases. The CDR3 has 13 amino acids. The germline gives CDR1 MDHEN, CDR2 SYDVKM. The CDR3 loop is CASSLAGANVLTF. The CDR3, as DNA: TGTGCCAGTTCTTTAGCTGGGGCCAACGTCCTGACTTTC.

The chain uses TRBV25-1 and TRBJ2-7, with TRBD2 identical over 10 bases. CDR3 length: 15 amino acids. V shed 6 bases, J shed 5 bases, and the junction held 10 bases outside the gene matches. The germline CDR1 and CDR2 sequences are MGHDK and SYGVNS. CDR3 residues: CASSPAGGIADEQYF. The CDR3 region has the DNA TGTGCCAGCAGCCCAGCGGGAGGGATCGCGGACGAGCAGTACTTC.

This sequence joins TRBV7-6 and TRBJ2-7; 8 nucleotides align to TRBD1. The CDR3 sequence is 16 residues long. Germline loops: CDR1 SGHVS, CDR2 FNYEAQ. V shed 0 bases and J 3 bases; nucleotides not matched to a gene: 7. The CDR3 is CASSLASRQGFYEQYF. The CDR3 nucleotides read TGTGCCAGCAGCTTAGCGAGTAGACAGGGGTTCTACGAGCAGTACTTC.

The chain couples TRBV5-1 to TRBJ1-1, with D uncertain. Germline V lookup: CDR1 SGHRS, CDR2 YFSETQ. Between the trimmed V and J ends, which lost 0 bases and 3 bases, there was a span of 9 bases. The length of the CDR3 is 14 residues. CDR3 region: CASSLGRVHTEAFF. The DNA for the CDR3 is TGCGCCAGCAGCTTGGGGAGGGTACACACTGAAGCTTTCTTT.